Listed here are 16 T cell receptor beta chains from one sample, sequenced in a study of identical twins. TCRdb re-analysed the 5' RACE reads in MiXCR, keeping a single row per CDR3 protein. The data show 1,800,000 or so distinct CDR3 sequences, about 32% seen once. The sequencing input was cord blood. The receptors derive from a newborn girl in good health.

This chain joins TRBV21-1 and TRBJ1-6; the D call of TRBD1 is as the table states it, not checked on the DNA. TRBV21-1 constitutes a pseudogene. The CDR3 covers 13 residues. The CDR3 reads CASSVQGDSPLHF. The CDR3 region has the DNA TGTGCCAGCAGCGTACAGGGTGACTCACCCCTCCACTTT.

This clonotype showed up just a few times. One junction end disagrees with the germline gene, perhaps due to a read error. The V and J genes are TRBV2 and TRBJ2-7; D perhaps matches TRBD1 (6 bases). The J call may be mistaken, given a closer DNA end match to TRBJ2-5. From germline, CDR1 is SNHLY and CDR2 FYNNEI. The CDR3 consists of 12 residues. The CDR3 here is CAGSDDRETQYF. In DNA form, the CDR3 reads TGTGCCGGCAGTGATGACAGGGAGACCCAGTACTTC.

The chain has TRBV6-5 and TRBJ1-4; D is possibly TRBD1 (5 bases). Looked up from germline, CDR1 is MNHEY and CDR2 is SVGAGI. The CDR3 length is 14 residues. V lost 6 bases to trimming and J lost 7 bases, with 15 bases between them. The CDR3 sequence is CASRLQAPGEKLFF. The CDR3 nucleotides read TGTGCCAGCAGATTACAGGCGCCCGGTGAAAAACTGTTTTTT.

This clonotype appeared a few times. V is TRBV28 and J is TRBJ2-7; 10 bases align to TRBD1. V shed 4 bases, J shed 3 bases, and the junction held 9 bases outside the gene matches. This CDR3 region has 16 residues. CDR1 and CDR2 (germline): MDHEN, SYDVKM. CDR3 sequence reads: CASSSTPTGGGYEQYF. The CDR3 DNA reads TGTGCCAGCAGTTCCACCCCGACAGGGGGCGGCTACGAGCAGTACTTC.

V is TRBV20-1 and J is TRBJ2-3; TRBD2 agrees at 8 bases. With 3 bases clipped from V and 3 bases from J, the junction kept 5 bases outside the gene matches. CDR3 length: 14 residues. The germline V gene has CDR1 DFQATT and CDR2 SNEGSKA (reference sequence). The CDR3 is CSASGRAQTDTQYF. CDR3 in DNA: TGCAGTGCTAGCGGGAGGGCCCAGACAGATACGCAGTATTTT.

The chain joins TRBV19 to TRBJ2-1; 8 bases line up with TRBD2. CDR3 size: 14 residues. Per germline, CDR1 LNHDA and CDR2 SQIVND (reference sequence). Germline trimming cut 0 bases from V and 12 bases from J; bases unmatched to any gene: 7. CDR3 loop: CASSIDQLTSAQFF. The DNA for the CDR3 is TGTGCCAGTAGTATAGATCAACTGACTAGCGCGCAGTTCTTC.

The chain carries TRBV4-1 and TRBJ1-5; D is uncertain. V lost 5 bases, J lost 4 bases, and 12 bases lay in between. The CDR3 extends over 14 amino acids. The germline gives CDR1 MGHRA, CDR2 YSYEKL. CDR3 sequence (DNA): TGCGCCAGCAGCGCTTATATAGCAAATCAGCCCCAGCATTTT. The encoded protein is CASSAYIANQPQHF.

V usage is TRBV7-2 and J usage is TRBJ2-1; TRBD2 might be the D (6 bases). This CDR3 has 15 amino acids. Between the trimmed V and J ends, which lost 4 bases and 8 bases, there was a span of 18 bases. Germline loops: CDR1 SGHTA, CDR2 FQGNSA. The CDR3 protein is CASSYPGLSTHEQFF. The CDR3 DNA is TGTGCCAGCAGCTATCCGGGACTGAGCACCCATGAGCAGTTCTTC. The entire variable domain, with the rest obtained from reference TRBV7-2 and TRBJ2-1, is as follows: GAGVSQSPSNKVTEKGKDVELRCDPISGHTALYWYRQSLGQGLEFLIYFQGNSAPDKSGLPSDRFSAERTGGSVSTLTIQRTQQEDSAVYLCASSYPGLSTHEQFFGPGTRLTVL.

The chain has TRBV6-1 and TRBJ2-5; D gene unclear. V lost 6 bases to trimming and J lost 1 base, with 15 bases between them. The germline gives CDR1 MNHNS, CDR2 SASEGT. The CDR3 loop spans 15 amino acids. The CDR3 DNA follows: TGTGCCAGCAGCCAATACGGACCGATCCAAGAGACCCAGTACTTC. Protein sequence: CASSQYGPIQETQYF.

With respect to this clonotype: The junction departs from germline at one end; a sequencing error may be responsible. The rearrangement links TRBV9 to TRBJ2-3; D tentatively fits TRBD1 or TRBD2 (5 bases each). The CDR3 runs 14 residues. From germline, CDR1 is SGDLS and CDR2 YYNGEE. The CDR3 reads CASSPGSSSGTRYF. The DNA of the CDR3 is TGTGCCAGCAGCCCCGGGTCCTCCAGTGGGACGCGGTATTTT.

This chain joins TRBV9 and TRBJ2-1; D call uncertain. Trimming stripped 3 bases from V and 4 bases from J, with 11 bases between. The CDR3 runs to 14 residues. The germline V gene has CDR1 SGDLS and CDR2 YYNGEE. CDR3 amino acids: CASSGNSTYNEQFF. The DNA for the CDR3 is TGTGCCAGCAGCGGTAACTCAACATACAATGAGCAGTTCTTC.

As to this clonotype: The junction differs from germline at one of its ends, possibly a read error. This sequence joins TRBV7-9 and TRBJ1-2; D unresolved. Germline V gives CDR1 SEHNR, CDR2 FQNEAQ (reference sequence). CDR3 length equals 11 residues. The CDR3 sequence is CASSLGDGNTF. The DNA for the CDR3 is TGTGCCAGCAGCTTAGGGGATGGCAACACCTTC.

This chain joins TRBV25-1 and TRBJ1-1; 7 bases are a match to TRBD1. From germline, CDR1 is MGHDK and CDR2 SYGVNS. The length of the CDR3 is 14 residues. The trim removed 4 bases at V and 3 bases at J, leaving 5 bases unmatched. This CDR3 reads CASSATGVDTEAFF. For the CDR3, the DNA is TGTGCCAGCAGTGCTACAGGGGTCGACACTGAAGCTTTCTTT. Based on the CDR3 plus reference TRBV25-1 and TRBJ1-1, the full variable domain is EADIYQTPRYLVIGTGKKITLECSQTMGHDKMYWYQQDPGMELHLIHYSYGVNSTEKGDLSSESTVSRIRTEHFPLTLESARPSHTSQYLCASSATGVDTEAFFGQGTRLTVV.

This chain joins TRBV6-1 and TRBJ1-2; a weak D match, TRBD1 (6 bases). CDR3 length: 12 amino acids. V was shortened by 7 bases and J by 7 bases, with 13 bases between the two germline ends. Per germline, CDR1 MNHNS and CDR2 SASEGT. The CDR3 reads CASIGGSGGYTF. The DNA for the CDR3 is TGTGCCAGCATAGGGGGATCAGGTGGCTACACCTTC.

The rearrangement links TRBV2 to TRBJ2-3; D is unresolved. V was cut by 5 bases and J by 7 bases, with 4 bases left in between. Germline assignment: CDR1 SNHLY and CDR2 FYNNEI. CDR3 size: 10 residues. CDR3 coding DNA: TGTGCCAGCAGTTACTATACGCAGTATTTT. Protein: CASSYYTQYF.

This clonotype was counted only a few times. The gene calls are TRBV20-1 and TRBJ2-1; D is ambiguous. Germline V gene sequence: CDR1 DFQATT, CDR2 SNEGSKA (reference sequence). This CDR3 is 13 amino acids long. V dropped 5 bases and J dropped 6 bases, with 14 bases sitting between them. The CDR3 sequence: CSAPIDPTNEQFF. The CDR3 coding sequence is TGCAGTGCTCCCATCGACCCGACCAATGAGCAGTTCTTC.